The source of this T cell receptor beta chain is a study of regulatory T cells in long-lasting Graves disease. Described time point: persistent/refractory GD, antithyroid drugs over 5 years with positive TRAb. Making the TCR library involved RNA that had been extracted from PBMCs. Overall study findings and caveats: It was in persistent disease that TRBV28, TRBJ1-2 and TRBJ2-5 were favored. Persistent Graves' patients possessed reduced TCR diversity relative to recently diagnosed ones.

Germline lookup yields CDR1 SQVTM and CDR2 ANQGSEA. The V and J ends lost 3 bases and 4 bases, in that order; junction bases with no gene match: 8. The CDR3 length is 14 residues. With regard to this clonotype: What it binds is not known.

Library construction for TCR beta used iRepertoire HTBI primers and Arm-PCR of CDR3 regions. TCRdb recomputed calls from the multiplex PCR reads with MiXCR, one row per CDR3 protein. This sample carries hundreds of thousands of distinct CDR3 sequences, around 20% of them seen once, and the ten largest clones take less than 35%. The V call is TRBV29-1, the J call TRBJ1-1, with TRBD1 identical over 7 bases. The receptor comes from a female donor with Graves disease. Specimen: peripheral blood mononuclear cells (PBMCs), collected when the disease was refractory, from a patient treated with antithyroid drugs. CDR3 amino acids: CSVDLKGALTEAFF. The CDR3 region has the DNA TGCAGCGTTGATCTGAAGGGGGCTCTCACTGAAGCTTTCTTT.